Listed here are 15 T cell receptor beta chains from one sample, sequenced in a study of cytomegalovirus exposure and HLA in healthy donors. Primers: 60 Vbeta forward and 13 Jbeta reverse. This table comes from immunoSEQ multiplex PCR, and its TCRdb copy is limited to in-frame clones, with some not included. Here the sample spans about 160,000 clones, 70% to 90% being singletons. The sequencing sample was made of PBMCs. The receptors were sampled from a woman in her twenties or thirties in good health and CMV-seronegative.

The chain combines TRBV21-1 with TRBJ2-6; the table's D call of TRBD1 was not tested on the DNA. TRBV21-1 is given as a pseudogene. This CDR3 spans 17 amino acids. The CDR3 DNA sequence: TGTGCCAGCAGCAAAAGGGCAGGGTTAAAGCGGGCCAACGTCCTGACTTTC. It yields the protein CASSKRAGLKRANVLTF.

The gene calls are TRBV7-8 and TRBJ1-5; D might be TRBD1 (6 bases). Deletions cut 1 base from V and 2 bases from J, with 6 bases between. There are 14 residues in the CDR3. From germline, CDR1 is SGHVS and CDR2 FQNEAQ. DNA for the CDR3: TGTGCCAGCAGCTTAGGGACAGGCAATCAGCCCCAGCATTTT. It specifies CASSLGTGNQPQHF.

V is TRBV10-2 and J is TRBJ2-5; 9 bases line up with TRBD1. Germline V lookup: CDR1 WSHSY, CDR2 SAAADI. V shed 7 bases and J 2 bases; nucleotides not matched to a gene: 5. The CDR3 has 14 residues. CDR3 region: CASKVGQGQETQYF. The CDR3 DNA reads as TGCGCCAGCAAGGTCGGACAGGGGCAAGAGACCCAGTACTTC.

This chain uses TRBV29-1 with TRBJ2-1, with 7 nucleotides matching TRBD1. The CDR3 is 12 residues long. Trimming cost V 4 bases and J 4 bases; bases outside gene matches: 1. Per germline, CDR1 SQVTM and CDR2 ANQGSEA. The CDR3, as DNA: TGCAGCGTTGGCAGGGGGTACAATGAGCAGTTCTTC. Encoded protein: CSVGRGYNEQFF.

The chain uses TRBV4-2 and TRBJ2-1, with D possibly matching TRBD2 (7 bases). The CDR3 is made up of 15 amino acids. V lost 4 bases and J 6 bases, leaving 16 bases between the germline ends. The germline V gene has CDR1 LGHNA and CDR2 YNFKEQ. The chain's CDR3 is CASSREGRGLNEQFF. The CDR3, as DNA: TGTGCCAGCAGCCGGGAGGGCCGGGGGCTCAATGAGCAGTTCTTC.

This clone was found once. The chain has TRBV7-9 and TRBJ2-2; 9 bases align to TRBD1. The CDR3 has 16 residues. The germline V gene has CDR1 SEHNR and CDR2 FQNEAQ (reference sequence). The V gene end was trimmed by 6 bases and the J gene end by 4 bases; junction bases not matched to a gene: 9. The CDR3 nucleotides are TGTGCCAGCAGGGAGGATCGGACAGGGGTCACCGGGGAGCTGTTTTTT. Amino acid sequence: CASREDRTGVTGELFF.

CDR3 coding DNA: TGTGCCAGCAGCGATGGACTATACAATGAGCAGTTCTTC. Translating it yields CASSDGLYNEQFF. The chain couples TRBV11-3 to TRBJ2-1; D possibly corresponds to TRBD2 (6 bases). The V gene's germline CDR1 is SGHNT and CDR2 YENEEA. The V gene lost 5 bases and the J gene lost 4 bases, with 9 bases spanning the gap. The CDR3 length is 13 residues.

The chain recombines TRBV7-6 with TRBJ1-3; TRBD1 might be the D (6 bases). V lost 4 bases and J 4 bases, leaving 17 bases between the germline ends. CDR1 SGHVS and CDR2 FNYEAQ come from the germline V gene. This CDR3 is built from 16 residues. The CDR3 DNA sequence: TGTGCCAGCAGCTCTACCGCAGGGGCTGCGGGAAACACCATATATTTT. Its protein is CASSSTAGAAGNTIYF.

The chain has TRBV14 and TRBJ2-3, with D hard to call. Per the germline V gene, CDR1 is SGHDN and CDR2 is FVKESK. The CDR3 consists of 12 residues. Trimming left V 8 bases short and J 4 bases short, with 10 bases between. In nucleotides, the CDR3 is TGTGCCAGCCTCGTAGTTTCAGATACGCAGTATTTT. This sequence encodes CASLVVSDTQYF.

The V call is TRBV6-5, the J call TRBJ1-6, with 7 bases fitting TRBD1. CDR3 length equals 14 residues. In germline, CDR1 is MNHEY, CDR2 SVGAGI. With 5 bases clipped from V and 5 bases from J, the junction kept 3 bases outside the gene matches. The CDR3 DNA is TGTGCCAGCAGTGACGGGACAGATAATTCACCCCTCCACTTT. As protein: CASSDGTDNSPLHF.

Only a few counts were recorded for this clone. J is TRBJ1-4 and V is TRBV13; maybe TRBD1 (5 bases). Trimming pared 4 bases from V and 8 bases from J, leaving 11 bases between. The CDR3 spans 13 residues. Germline CDR1 is PRHDT and CDR2 is FYEKMQ (reference sequence). CDR3 sequence (DNA): TGTGCCAGCAGCTCGGCGGGGGTAGAAAAACTGTTTTTT. Translating gives CASSSAGVEKLFF.

The V call is TRBV4-2, the J call TRBJ2-1; TRBD2 agrees at 10 bases. The J segment lost 2 bases and the V segment lost 4 bases, leaving 5 bases of the junction unmatched. CDR3 length: 16 amino acids. Germline V gives CDR1 LGHNA, CDR2 YNFKEQ. CDR3 sequence: CASSPGLAVPYNEQFF. The CDR3 DNA reads as TGTGCCAGCAGCCCAGGACTAGCGGTCCCCTACAATGAGCAGTTCTTC.

As to this clone: At one end, the junction sequence differs from germline, possibly due to a read error. The genes are TRBV7-9 and TRBJ1-2; a weak D match, TRBD1 (5 bases). The CDR3 has 12 amino acids. Germline-derived CDR1 and CDR2 are SEHNR and FQNEAQ (reference sequence). In nucleotides, the CDR3 is TGTTCCAGCAGCCTACAGGCCTATGGCTACACCTTC. Encoded protein: CSSSLQAYGYTF.

A single count supports this clone. The chain has TRBV11-2 and TRBJ2-7, with 10 bases aligning to TRBD1. The CDR3 runs to 15 residues. Germline CDR1 SGHAT, CDR2 FQNNGV. V lost 5 bases and J lost 7; bases outside the gene matches: 11. CDR3 nucleotide sequence: TGTGCCAGCAGCCAACCGGGACAGGGGCTGAGGGAGCAGTACTTC. Its protein product is CASSQPGQGLREQYF.

The rearrangement links TRBV18 to TRBJ1-4; TRBD1 might be the D (6 bases). Germline values: CDR1 KGHSH, CDR2 LQKENI. The CDR3 is made up of 17 amino acids. V lost 3 bases to trimming and J lost 8 bases, with 22 bases between them. In DNA form, the CDR3 reads TGTGCCAGCTCACCTACCAGGGGACCCTCGATAGGAGAAAAACTGTTTTTT. It yields the protein CASSPTRGPSIGEKLFF. Using reference TRBV18 and TRBJ1-4 for the parts outside the CDR3, the full variable domain is NAGVMQNPRHLVRRRGQEARLRCSPMKGHSHVYWYRQLPEEGLKFMVYLQKENIIDESGMPKERFSAEFPKEGPSILRIQQVVRGDSAAYFCASSPTRGPSIGEKLFFGSGTQLSVL.